Presented here are 29 T cell receptor beta chains from one specimen sequenced in a study of T-cell memory formation after mild COVID-19. TCRdb used MiXCR to reprocess the 5' RACE reads, holding one entry per CDR3 protein. The sample includes 350,000 to 500,000 distinct CDR3 sequences, about 25% seen only once; the top ten take around 12%. The sample comprised PBMCs or a T cell subset sorted from them (not recorded which). These receptors were collected from an adult woman who had mild COVID-19 (a few samples of this study predate the infection). Cell type and time point are not known.

This clonotype was recorded a few times. V is TRBV24-1 and J is TRBJ2-1; TRBD1 matches at 7 bases. This CDR3 has 17 amino acids. The V segment lost 1 base and the J segment 7 bases; nucleotides outside the gene matches: 12. The germline gives CDR1 KGHDR, CDR2 SFDVKD. The CDR3 loop reads CATSDFGVKGAGNEQFF. The CDR3 nucleotides read TGTGCCACCAGTGATTTCGGGGTAAAGGGGGCAGGTAATGAGCAGTTCTTC.

V and J are TRBV3-1 and TRBJ2-1; D gene ambiguous. CDR3 length equals 13 residues. Trimming pared 3 bases from V and 12 bases from J, leaving 15 bases between. Germline loops: CDR1 LGHDT, CDR2 YNNKEL (reference sequence). CDR3: CASSQMSYMGQFF. The CDR3 coding sequence is TGTGCCAGCAGCCAGATGTCCTACATGGGGCAGTTCTTC.

This clonotype was observed a few times. The chain links TRBV9 to TRBJ2-5; TRBD2 matches 15 bases. The CDR3 has 16 residues. The ends lost 4 bases at V and 5 bases at J; junction bases unmatched: 6. Germline V gives CDR1 SGDLS, CDR2 YYNGEE. The CDR3: CASSFGLAGGSETQYF. CDR3 nucleotides: TGTGCCAGCAGCTTTGGACTAGCGGGGGGGTCGGAGACCCAGTACTTC.

This clonotype has a handful of counts. The V call is TRBV6-2 or TRBV6-3, the J call TRBJ2-1, with TRBD2 identical over 14 bases. The germline CDR1 and CDR2 sequences are MNHEY and SVGEGT. The CDR3 is 16 amino acids. V shed 4 bases, J shed 6 bases, and the junction held 5 bases outside the gene matches. The CDR3 protein is CASSSGLAGVVNEQFF. CDR3 DNA: TGTGCCAGCAGTTCGGGACTAGCGGGAGTGGTCAATGAGCAGTTCTTC.

This clonotype was seen ten or more times. The chain joins TRBV20-1 to TRBJ1-1; 10 bases line up with TRBD1. There are 16 residues in the CDR3. The V gene end was trimmed by 1 base and the J gene end by 4 bases; junction bases not matched to a gene: 9. Germline V lookup: CDR1 DFQATT, CDR2 SNEGSKA (reference sequence). CDR3 coding DNA: TGCAGTGCTAGAGCCCGGGACAGGGGATGGAGCACTGAAGCTTTCTTT. Its translation: CSARARDRGWSTEAFF.

The genes are TRBV20-1 and TRBJ1-1; D is ambiguous. This CDR3 contains 14 residues. With 0 bases removed from V and 4 bases from J, the gap between germline ends came to 12 bases. Germline CDR1 is DFQATT and CDR2 is SNEGSKA (reference sequence). CDR3 residues: CSARDQGRGTEAFF. The CDR3 DNA is TGCAGTGCTAGAGATCAAGGCCGGGGCACTGAAGCTTTCTTT.

This clonotype was seen a few times. CDR3 DNA sequence: TGTGCCAGCAGGTACGAACACTACAATGAGCAGTTCTTC. It specifies CASRYEHYNEQFF. The chain combines TRBV7-9 with TRBJ2-1; the D is unclear. Germline-derived CDR1 and CDR2 are SEHNR and FQNEAQ (reference sequence). The CDR3 consists of 13 residues. V lost 6 bases and J 3 bases, leaving 9 bases between the germline ends.

The chain is built from TRBV20-1 and TRBJ2-7; TRBD1 matches 9 bases. J was trimmed by 6 bases and V by 3 bases; bases with no gene match: 6. The CDR3 has 13 residues. Germline CDR1 and CDR2: DFQATT and SNEGSKA (reference sequence). CDR3 in DNA: TGCAGTGCTAGTGAGGACAGGGGTTCCGAGCAGTACTTC. It specifies CSASEDRGSEQYF.

J is TRBJ2-1 and V is TRBV10-3; 11 nucleotides agree with TRBD1. Germline CDR1 is ENHRY and CDR2 is SYGVKD. Unmatched junction bases numbered 2, after V lost 10 bases and J lost 0 bases. There are 14 residues in the CDR3. In DNA form, the CDR3 reads TGTGCCACCGGACAGGGGGCCTCCTACAATGAGCAGTTCTTC. It yields the protein CATGQGASYNEQFF.

The chain has TRBV29-1 and TRBJ2-2; D not certain. The CDR3 runs 13 residues. Germline values: CDR1 SQVTM, CDR2 ANQGSEA. The ends were cut back, 4 bases at V and 1 base at J, with 7 bases in the middle. Here the CDR3 DNA reads TGCAGCGTTGGACGGTGGAACACCGGGGAGCTGTTTTTT. This encodes CSVGRWNTGELFF.

This rearrangement joins TRBV2 to TRBJ2-7; possible D gene TRBD2, 6 bases. Germline values: CDR1 SNHLY, CDR2 FYNNEI. The CDR3 totals 13 residues. V was trimmed by 6 bases and J by 4 bases, leaving 13 bases between them. CDR3 DNA: TGTGCCAGCAGAAGGACTACCGAATACGAGCAGTACTTC. Translation gives CASRRTTEYEQYF.

This clonotype has only a few counts. V is TRBV29-1 and J is TRBJ1-1, with D possibly TRBD1 on 5 matching bases. The CDR3 contains 14 residues. V lost 3 bases and J 0 bases, leaving 11 bases between the germline ends. Germline V gene data show CDR1 as SQVTM and CDR2 as ANQGSEA. The CDR3 nucleotides are TGCAGCGTTGATGCCGGGGGGATGAACACTGAAGCTTTCTTT. It encodes CSVDAGGMNTEAFF.

This clonotype was recorded once. The rearrangement links TRBV20-1 to TRBJ2-1; 12 bases agree with TRBD2. Losses at the gene ends were 6 bases for V and 7 bases for J; bases not matched to a gene: 25. The CDR3 consists of 20 residues. The germline V gene has CDR1 DFQATT and CDR2 SNEGSKA (reference sequence). The CDR3 loop is CSARGSASGRARDSANEQFF. CDR3 bases: TGCAGTGCACGGGGTTCGGCTAGCGGGAGGGCCCGGGATTCGGCTAATGAGCAGTTCTTC.

V usage is TRBV12-3 or TRBV12-4 and J usage is TRBJ2-1; D unresolved. The CDR3 consists of 15 residues. Trimming took 7 bases from V and 2 from J, leaving 15 bases between them. DNA of the CDR3: TGTGCCAGCACTAGGACCCATTGGCCCTACAATGAGCAGTTCTTC. Protein: CASTRTHWPYNEQFF.

This clonotype has just a few counts. The V call is TRBV27, the J call TRBJ2-3; 9 bases match TRBD2. The CDR3 consists of 16 residues. J was trimmed by 2 bases and V by 6 bases; bases with no gene match: 9. CDR1 and CDR2 from the germline V gene are MNHEY and SMNVEV (reference sequence). Written as DNA, the CDR3 is TGTGCCAGCAGCCCGCCCCTAGCGGGGATCACAGATACGCAGTATTTT. Translating gives CASSPPLAGITDTQYF.

The rearrangement uses TRBV12-3 or TRBV12-4 and TRBJ2-7, with 15 bases identical to TRBD2. Trimming cost V 6 bases and J 3 bases; bases outside gene matches: 3. The CDR3 covers 15 residues. Written as DNA, the CDR3 is TGTGCCAGCAGGGGGACTAGCGGGGGGTTCTACGAGCAGTACTTC. Translated, it gives CASRGTSGGFYEQYF.

This clonotype was observed a handful of times. The rearrangement uses TRBV6-5 and TRBJ2-7, with D hard to call. The CDR3 is made up of 15 amino acids. From germline, CDR1 is MNHEY and CDR2 SVGAGI. The V gene lost 0 bases and the J gene lost 0 bases, with 9 bases spanning the gap. The CDR3 here is CASSYSDGSSYEQYF. DNA of the CDR3: TGTGCCAGCAGTTACTCGGACGGAAGCTCCTACGAGCAGTACTTC.

This clonotype showed up just a few times. The J gene is TRBJ2-7, the V gene TRBV4-1; D uncertain. This CDR3 comprises 13 residues. The V gene's germline CDR1 is MGHRA and CDR2 YSYEKL. Trimming took 1 base from V and 4 from J, leaving 8 bases between them. CDR3 nucleotides: TGCGCCAGCAGCCAAGCGCCCCGGTACGAGCAGTACTTC. Encoded protein: CASSQAPRYEQYF.

The table lists this clonotype with a few counts. The rearrangement uses TRBV20-1 and TRBJ2-1; the D gene is possibly TRBD2 (6 bases). In germline, CDR1 is DFQATT, CDR2 SNEGSKA (reference sequence). This CDR3 spans 12 amino acids. V was cut by 0 bases and J by 10 bases, with 10 bases left in between. CDR3 in amino acids: CSARDRRGEQFF. The CDR3 DNA reads as TGCAGTGCTAGAGATCGCCGGGGGGAGCAGTTCTTC.

V usage is TRBV12-3 or TRBV12-4 and J usage is TRBJ2-3; 9 positions agree with TRBD1. V lost 5 bases and J lost 3; bases outside the gene matches: 6. The CDR3 covers 15 residues. The CDR3 reads CASSAGTGQTDTQYF. CDR3 coding DNA: TGTGCCAGCAGTGCCGGGACAGGGCAGACAGATACGCAGTATTTT.

The rearrangement links TRBV30 to TRBJ2-5, with D possibly matching TRBD2 (7 bases). V lost 3 bases to trimming and J lost 2 bases, with 10 bases between them. Germline V CDR1 and CDR2: GTSNPN, SVGIG (reference sequence). This CDR3 comprises 13 residues. Here the CDR3 reads CAWRGGAQETQYF. Written as DNA, the CDR3 is TGTGCCTGGAGAGGGGGGGCGCAAGAGACCCAGTACTTC.

The chain uses TRBV27 and TRBJ2-7, with no clear D. Germline V gives CDR1 MNHEY, CDR2 SMNVEV (reference sequence). The CDR3 has 14 residues. Trimming shortened V by 0 bases and J by 2 bases, and 8 bases separated the two germline ends. This CDR3 reads CASSLSGQAYEQYF. CDR3 sequence (DNA): TGTGCCAGCAGTTTATCGGGCCAGGCCTACGAGCAGTACTTC.

The rearrangement links TRBV19 to TRBJ2-7; 8 nucleotides align to TRBD1. Per the germline V gene, CDR1 is LNHDA and CDR2 is SQIVND (reference sequence). Trimming at V came to 6 bases and at J to 3 bases, leaving 10 bases not matched to a gene. The CDR3 loop spans 15 amino acids. CDR3: CASSRTGTGVYEQYF. CDR3 bases: TGTGCCAGTAGCCGCACCGGGACAGGAGTCTACGAGCAGTACTTC.

The V and J genes are TRBV11-2 and TRBJ1-1; D ambiguous. V lost 0 bases to trimming and J lost 4 bases, with 6 bases between them. The germline V gene has CDR1 SGHAT and CDR2 FQNNGV. This CDR3 contains 13 residues. CDR3 loop: CASSLDLGTEAFF. In DNA, the CDR3 is TGTGCCAGCAGCTTAGATCTTGGCACTGAAGCTTTCTTT.

The table lists this clonotype with a few counts. J is TRBJ2-1 and V is TRBV4-3; D unresolved. The CDR3 covers 12 residues. Germline CDR1 LGHNA, CDR2 YSLEER. Trimming took 0 bases from V and 5 from J, leaving 2 bases between them. CDR3 bases: TGCGCCAGCAGCCAAGAGAACAATGAGCAGTTCTTC. This gives the protein CASSQENNEQFF.

There are a few counts of this clonotype. V and J are TRBV29-1 and TRBJ2-7; D is tentatively TRBD1 or TRBD2 (5 bases each). This CDR3 spans 14 amino acids. The V gene's germline CDR1 is SQVTM and CDR2 ANQGSEA. Trimming stripped 2 bases from V and 0 bases from J, with 11 bases between. CDR3 coding DNA: TGCAGCGTTGAATTAGGGACGGACTCCTACGAGCAGTACTTC. The encoded protein is CSVELGTDSYEQYF.

This clonotype was picked up a small number of times. The V gene is TRBV5-1, the J gene TRBJ2-7; 12 bases fit TRBD1. Germline CDR1 SGHRS, CDR2 YFSETQ. Unmatched junction bases numbered 8, after V lost 4 bases and J lost 6 bases. This CDR3 is built from 15 residues. This CDR3 is CASSPSGTGGSEQYF. In nucleotides, the CDR3 is TGCGCCAGCAGCCCCAGCGGGACAGGGGGCTCCGAGCAGTACTTC. Complete variable domain (other parts from reference TRBV5-1 and TRBJ2-7): KAGVTQTPRYLIKTRGQQVTLSCSPISGHRSVSWYQQTPGQGLQFLFEYFSETQRNKGNFPGRFSGRQFSNSRSEMNVSTLELGDSALYLCASSPSGTGGSEQYFGPGTRLTVT.

At least ten counts were recorded for this clonotype. The rearrangement joins TRBV25-1 to TRBJ2-3, with 7 bases that match TRBD2. This CDR3 has 16 residues. Per germline, CDR1 MGHDK and CDR2 SYGVNS. The trim removed 6 bases at V and 1 base at J, leaving 10 bases unmatched. The CDR3 nucleotides read TGTGCCAGCAGCCCGACTAGCCTAGGGGGCACAGATACGCAGTATTTT. Translation gives CASSPTSLGGTDTQYF.

The genes are TRBV9 and TRBJ1-3; D gene ambiguous. Trimming took 2 bases from V and 4 from J, leaving 10 bases between them. Germline loops: CDR1 SGDLS, CDR2 YYNGEE. The CDR3 contains 14 residues. This chain's CDR3 is CASSVGVTGNTIYF. CDR3 DNA sequence: TGTGCCAGCAGCGTTGGGGTGACGGGAAACACCATATATTTT.